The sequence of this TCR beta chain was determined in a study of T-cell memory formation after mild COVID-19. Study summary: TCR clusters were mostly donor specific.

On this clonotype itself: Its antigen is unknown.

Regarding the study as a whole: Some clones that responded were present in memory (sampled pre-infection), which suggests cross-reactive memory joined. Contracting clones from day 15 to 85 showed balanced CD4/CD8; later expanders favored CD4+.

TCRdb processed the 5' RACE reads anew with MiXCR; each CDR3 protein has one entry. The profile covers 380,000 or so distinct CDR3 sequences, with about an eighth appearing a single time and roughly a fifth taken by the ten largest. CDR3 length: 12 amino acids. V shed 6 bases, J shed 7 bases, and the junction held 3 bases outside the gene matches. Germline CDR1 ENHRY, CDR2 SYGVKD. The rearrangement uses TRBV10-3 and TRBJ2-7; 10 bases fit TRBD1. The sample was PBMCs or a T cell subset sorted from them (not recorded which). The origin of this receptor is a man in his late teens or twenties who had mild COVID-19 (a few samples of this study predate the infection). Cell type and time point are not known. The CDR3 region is CAIRDRGEEQYV. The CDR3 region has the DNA TGTGCCATCAGGGACAGGGGGGAGGAGCAGTACGTC.